This T cell receptor beta chain appears in the sequencing data of a study of a mutant IDH1 vaccine in newly diagnosed glioma. Across the study: Eight vaccine injections were given to patients in weeks 1, 3, 5, 7, 11, 15, 19 and 23.

The time point: week 23, last vaccination. The content of each vaccine dose was 300 ug of mutant IDH1 20-mer peptide, and topical imiquimod accompanied it. Some clones are missing from TCRdb's copy, which holds only in-frame ones; the method was immunoSEQ multiplex PCR. The table includes approximately 60,000 clones, around 84% detected once. Comments on this clone: Its target is unknown.

Trimming stripped 2 bases from V and 3 bases from J, with 11 bases between. Germline lookup yields CDR1 GTSNPN and CDR2 SVGIG (reference sequence). The CDR3 sequence is 14 residues long. The sample in question was PBMCs, obtained from a glioma patient whose treatment included an IDH1 peptide vaccine. The chain joins TRBV30 to TRBJ1-5; D may be TRBD1 (5 bases). This TCR derives from a man aged 25-40 years with glioma. The CDR3 is CAWSKGGANQPQHF. CDR3 in DNA: TGTGCCTGGAGTAAGGGTGGGGCCAATCAGCCCCAGCATTTT.